This T cell receptor (beta chain) was sequenced in a study of identical twins. TCRdb passed the 5' RACE reads through MiXCR, listing each CDR3 protein once. In the table there are 500,000 to 550,000 distinct CDR3 sequences, under 25% of which are singletons. In its sample, this clonotype was seen many times. The same data also contributed to another study, on T cells expressing NK-cell markers.

The receptor was isolated from a woman under 30 in good health. Sequencing used CD4+ T cells sorted from blood.

CDR3 protein: CASSRPGSGSSSNTGELFF. Written as DNA, the CDR3 is TGCGCCAGCAGCCGACCGGGTAGCGGGAGTTCGTCTAACACCGGGGAGCTGTTTTTT. The rearrangement joins TRBV5-1 to TRBJ2-2, with 9 bases fitting TRBD2. In germline, CDR1 is SGHRS, CDR2 YFSETQ. This CDR3 is 19 amino acids long. V gave up 4 bases and J gave up 2 bases; unmatched junction bases: 15. Complete variable domain (other parts from reference TRBV5-1 and TRBJ2-2): KAGVTQTPRYLIKTRGQQVTLSCSPISGHRSVSWYQQTPGQGLQFLFEYFSETQRNKGNFPGRFSGRQFSNSRSEMNVSTLELGDSALYLCASSRPGSGSSSNTGELFFGEGSRLTVL.